What follows are 22 T cell receptor beta chains derived from one specimen sequenced in a study of cytomegalovirus exposure and HLA in healthy donors. 13 Jbeta primers and 60 Vbeta primers were used for the PCR. Measured with immunoSEQ multiplex PCR; TCRdb has only the in-frame clones, and not every one. Among some 190,000 clones, approximately 80% were seen once, and the ten largest hold 12% to 15%. The specimen was PBMCs. The receptor source for this set is a woman in her twenties or thirties in good health and CMV-seropositive.

This chain joins TRBV7-2 and TRBJ2-2; 8 bases line up with TRBD2. The CDR3 totals 17 residues. The V segment lost 4 bases and the J segment 2 bases; nucleotides outside the gene matches: 9. Germline values: CDR1 SGHTA, CDR2 FQGNSA. CDR3 in amino acids: CASSSPRGGANTGELFF. As DNA, the CDR3 is TGTGCCAGCAGCTCACCCCGGGGGGGCGCAAACACCGGGGAGCTGTTTTTT.

The chain carries TRBV28 and TRBJ2-7; D is possibly TRBD2 (5 bases). This CDR3 has 13 amino acids. V lost 3 bases and J lost 3, with 9 bases in between. Germline-derived CDR1 and CDR2 are MDHEN and SYDVKM. For the CDR3, the DNA is TGTGCCAGCAGTTTGGCTAGCAACTACGAGCAGTACTTC. It translates to CASSLASNYEQYF.

J is TRBJ2-1 and V is TRBV19; 10 bases are a match to TRBD2. This CDR3 is built from 16 residues. The germline CDR1 and CDR2 sequences are LNHDA and SQIVND (reference sequence). The J segment lost 12 bases and the V segment lost 3 bases, leaving 14 bases of the junction unmatched. The CDR3 protein is CASSIPAGGPSLVQFF. Written as DNA, the CDR3 is TGTGCCAGTAGTATCCCAGCGGGAGGGCCTTCCCTTGTGCAGTTCTTC. Looking up the rest from reference TRBV19 and TRBJ2-1 gives the full variable domain: DGGITQSPKYLFRKEGQNVTLSCEQNLNHDAMYWYRQDPGQGLRLIYYSQIVNDFQKGDIAEGYSVSREKKESFPLTVTSAQKNPTAFYLCASSIPAGGPSLVQFFGPGTRLTVL.

The chain uses TRBV19 and TRBJ2-7; perhaps TRBD1 as D (5 bases). Looked up from germline, CDR1 is LNHDA and CDR2 is SQIVND (reference sequence). The CDR3 runs 15 residues. V was shortened by 1 base and J by 4 bases, with 14 bases between the two germline ends. CDR3 sequence: CASSIADKEGYEQYF. The CDR3 coding sequence is TGTGCCAGTAGTATAGCGGACAAAGAAGGTTACGAGCAGTACTTC. The full variable domain, completed using reference TRBV19 and TRBJ2-7, is DGGITQSPKYLFRKEGQNVTLSCEQNLNHDAMYWYRQDPGQGLRLIYYSQIVNDFQKGDIAEGYSVSREKKESFPLTVTSAQKNPTAFYLCASSIADKEGYEQYFGPGTRLTVT.

V usage is TRBV5-1 and J usage is TRBJ2-1; maybe TRBD2 (5 bases). The CDR3 runs to 15 residues. V lost 0 bases and J lost 4, with 11 bases in between. The germline CDR1 and CDR2 sequences are SGHRS and YFSETQ. The chain's CDR3 is CASSLAATGYNEQFF. The CDR3 DNA reads as TGCGCCAGCAGCTTGGCGGCCACGGGGTACAATGAGCAGTTCTTC.

The chain employs TRBV7-9 and TRBJ2-1; possible D gene TRBD2, 6 bases. The CDR3 is made up of 17 amino acids. Trimming shortened V by 5 bases and J by 9 bases, and 26 bases separated the two germline ends. CDR1 and CDR2 from the germline V gene are SEHNR and FQNEAQ (reference sequence). As DNA, the CDR3 is TGTGCCAGCAGCCCGCCCCGGGACTCTACCCCACGGGTTGAGCAGTTCTTC. As protein: CASSPPRDSTPRVEQFF.

This rearrangement joins TRBV25-1 to TRBJ1-4; D is unclear. The V gene lost 4 bases and the J gene lost 10 bases, with 7 bases spanning the gap. Germline CDR1 MGHDK, CDR2 SYGVNS. This CDR3 region has 11 residues. For the CDR3, the DNA is TGTGCCAGCAGTGGCGGACTAAAACTGTTTTTT. As protein: CASSGGLKLFF.

The rearrangement links TRBV4-3 to TRBJ1-5; a possible D gene is TRBD1 (6 bases). This CDR3 spans 15 amino acids. CDR1 LGHNA and CDR2 YSLEER come from the germline V gene. With 0 bases removed from V and 8 bases from J, the gap between germline ends came to 14 bases. The CDR3 DNA is TGCGCCAGCAGCCAAGATGCAGGGGAGGGTGAGCCCCAGCATTTT. It encodes CASSQDAGEGEPQHF.

This clone showed up just a few times. The genes are TRBV19 and TRBJ1-1; 10 bases line up with TRBD1. J lost 3 bases, V lost 5 bases, and 6 bases had no gene match. The CDR3 length is 15 residues. CDR1 and CDR2 (germline): LNHDA, SQIVND (reference sequence). The CDR3 reads CASSGPGTGDTEAFF. CDR3 sequence (DNA): TGTGCCAGTAGTGGTCCCGGGACAGGGGACACTGAAGCTTTCTTT.

This clone was seen just once. This chain's CDR3 is CASSTQGLEQYF. The DNA for the CDR3 is TGTGCCAGCAGCACCCAGGGCCTCGAGCAGTACTTC. This chain links TRBV7-9 with TRBJ2-7, with a tentative D call TRBD1 (5 bases). Trimming shortened V by 5 bases and J by 6 bases, and 11 bases separated the two germline ends. The CDR3 sequence is 12 residues long. CDR1 is SEHNR, CDR2 FQNEAQ, per germline (reference sequence).

This chain joins TRBV2 and TRBJ2-4, with D possibly being TRBD2 (6 bases). The V and J ends lost 3 bases and 0 bases respectively, with 18 bases between them. The CDR3 is made up of 18 amino acids. Germline CDR1 is SNHLY and CDR2 is FYNNEI. The DNA of the CDR3 is TGTGCCAGCAGTGATTTAGGTCGGGGGTTTCTAGCCAAAAACATTCAGTACTTC. It specifies CASSDLGRGFLAKNIQYF. Filled out from reference TRBV2 and TRBJ2-4, the complete variable domain reads EPEVTQTPSHQVTQMGQEVILRCVPISNHLYFYWYRQILGQKVEFLVSFYNNEISEKSEIFDDQFSVERPDGSNFTLKIRSTKLEDSAMYFCASSDLGRGFLAKNIQYFGAGTRLSVL.

In this sample, this clone turned up a few times. The chain links TRBV19 to TRBJ2-5; TRBD1 agrees at 9 bases. The CDR3 covers 13 residues. CDR1 and CDR2 (germline): LNHDA, SQIVND (reference sequence). V lost 1 base to trimming and J lost 9 bases; unmatched junction nucleotides: 3. The chain's CDR3 is CASSIGRQGAQYF. Here the CDR3 DNA reads TGTGCCAGTAGTATAGGGAGACAGGGGGCCCAGTACTTC.

This rearrangement joins TRBV2 to TRBJ1-2; D gene ambiguous. CDR3 size: 11 residues. The V end lost 4 bases, the J end lost 12 bases, and 12 bases lay between the germline ends. Germline CDR1 reads SNHLY; CDR2 reads FYNNEI. The CDR3 protein is CASSATEADTF. CDR3 nucleotide sequence: TGTGCCAGCAGTGCCACGGAGGCTGACACCTTC.

The chain combines TRBV6-5 with TRBJ1-3, with 7 bases fitting TRBD1. The length of the CDR3 is 14 residues. The V and J ends lost 2 bases and 2 bases, in that order; junction bases with no gene match: 0. The germline V gene encodes CDR1 MNHEY and CDR2 SVGAGI. The CDR3 coding sequence is TGTGCCAGCAGTTACGACAGGGCTGGAAACACCATATATTTT. It specifies CASSYDRAGNTIYF.

The J gene is TRBJ2-7, the V gene TRBV7-2; TRBD2 matches 12 bases. The ends lost 5 bases at V and 0 bases at J; junction bases unmatched: 14. Germline-derived CDR1 and CDR2 are SGHTA and FQGNSA. CDR3 size: 19 residues. This CDR3 is CASSPRGTSGLTPSYEQYF. The CDR3 nucleotides read TGTGCCAGCAGCCCCCGAGGGACTAGCGGGCTCACCCCCTCCTACGAGCAGTACTTC.

V usage is TRBV7-2 and J usage is TRBJ2-7; D not resolved. Deletions cut 5 bases from V and 4 bases from J, with 15 bases between. From germline, CDR1 is SGHTA and CDR2 FQGNSA. The CDR3 totals 14 residues. The CDR3 loop is CASSPDFTLYEQYF. CDR3 nucleotides: TGTGCCAGCAGCCCTGACTTCACCTTATACGAGCAGTACTTC. Full variable domain (outside the CDR3, taken from reference TRBV7-2 and TRBJ2-7): GAGVSQSPSNKVTEKGKDVELRCDPISGHTALYWYRQSLGQGLEFLIYFQGNSAPDKSGLPSDRFSAERTGGSVSTLTIQRTQQEDSAVYLCASSPDFTLYEQYFGPGTRLTVT.

The V gene is TRBV19, the J gene TRBJ1-4; D is unclear. This CDR3 spans 13 amino acids. Trimming removed 7 bases at V and 5 bases at J, with 11 bases between. CDR1 and CDR2 from the germline V gene are LNHDA and SQIVND (reference sequence). CDR3 coding DNA: TGTGCCAGTATCGGGGTGGAAAATGAAAAACTGTTTTTT. Its translation: CASIGVENEKLFF.

The rearrangement uses TRBV30 and TRBJ1-2; D is undetermined. V lost 1 base, J lost 2 bases, and 11 bases lay in between. The CDR3 contains 14 residues. The germline V gene has CDR1 GTSNPN and CDR2 SVGIG (reference sequence). CDR3 nucleotide sequence: TGTGCCTGGAGTGAAACTAATCCCAACTATGGCTACACCTTC. It is translated as CAWSETNPNYGYTF.

This clone was counted a single time. V gene TRBV5-1 combines with J gene TRBJ2-5; the match to TRBD2 covers 8 bases. Germline loops: CDR1 SGHRS, CDR2 YFSETQ. Unmatched junction bases numbered 7, after V lost 4 bases and J lost 5 bases. The CDR3 has 14 residues. CDR3 amino acids: CASSPGGVRETQYF. The CDR3 DNA reads as TGCGCCAGCAGCCCCGGGGGGGTGCGGGAGACCCAGTACTTC.

This clone has only one observation. V gene TRBV19 combines with J gene TRBJ1-5; D possibly corresponds to TRBD1 (5 bases). The CDR3 covers 15 residues. CDR1 and CDR2 from the germline V gene are LNHDA and SQIVND (reference sequence). V lost 1 base and J lost 7, with 14 bases in between. The CDR3 loop is CASSIGLGREQPQHF. The CDR3 bases are TGTGCCAGTAGTATAGGACTGGGGCGAGAACAGCCCCAGCATTTT.

Only a few counts were recorded for this clone. A read error may produce the germline difference seen at one junction end. The chain combines TRBV7-9 with TRBJ2-1; 14 nucleotides align to TRBD2. This CDR3 spans 15 amino acids. The germline gives CDR1 SEHNR, CDR2 FQNEAQ (reference sequence). Here the CDR3 DNA reads TGTTCCAGCAGCTTAGAGACTAGCGGGGGGGATGAGCAGTTCTTC. Its translation: CSSSLETSGGDEQFF.

The chain carries TRBV28 and TRBJ2-6, with 9 nucleotides matching TRBD1. With 4 bases clipped from V and 6 bases from J, the junction kept 10 bases outside the gene matches. Germline assignment: CDR1 MDHEN and CDR2 SYDVKM. The CDR3 covers 17 residues. The CDR3 sequence: CASSSGTGFLVANVLTF. CDR3 sequence (DNA): TGTGCCAGCAGTTCTGGGACAGGGTTTCTGGTGGCCAACGTCCTGACTTTC.